The 3 T cell receptor beta chains below come from one sample, sequenced in a study of blood T cell repertoires in COVID-19. Repertoires were generated with immunoSEQ multiplex PCR, while TCRdb's copy carries only in-frame clones and drops some. The sample lists 270,000 or so clones, roughly 81% seen once, with about 6.9% in the top ten. Source material: PBMCs or T cells enriched from blood (not recorded which). The receptors stem from a woman between 50 and 59 years old who had been exposed to COVID-19.

The rearrangement uses TRBV10-3 and TRBJ2-1; 7 bases align to TRBD2. There are 15 residues in the CDR3. V dropped 6 bases and J dropped 0; count of bases not matched to a gene: 5. Germline V CDR1 and CDR2: ENHRY, SYGVKD. CDR3 loop: CAISQRGRSYNEQFF. Here the CDR3 DNA reads TGTGCCATCAGCCAGCGGGGTCGCTCCTACAATGAGCAGTTCTTC.

The chain couples TRBV7-2 to TRBJ2-5; 9 bases agree with TRBD2. The germline V gene encodes CDR1 SGHTA and CDR2 FQGNSA. Trimming took 4 bases from V and 4 from J; bases not matched to a gene: 19. The CDR3 is 19 amino acids. The CDR3 DNA follows: TGTGCCAGCAGCTCGCGGGGCCCTTATCGCGGGGGGGCCTTAGAGACCCAGTACTTC. This encodes CASSSRGPYRGGALETQYF.

CDR3 DNA sequence: TGTGCCAGCAGCACCTCACAGGGGAACACTGAAGCTTTCTTT. This gives the protein CASSTSQGNTEAFF. V usage is TRBV7-8 and J usage is TRBJ1-1, with a possible D match to TRBD1 (6 bases). Germline CDR1 SGHVS, CDR2 FQNEAQ. This CDR3 region has 14 residues. Trimming left V 5 bases short and J 1 base short, with 11 bases between.